The clone carrying this T cell receptor (beta chain) was recorded many times. Trimming removed 5 bases from V and 3 bases from J; junction bases left unmatched: 13. The CDR3 runs 17 residues. Germline V gives CDR1 SGHTA, CDR2 FQGNSA. TCRdb re-called the RT-PCR reads with MiXCR, one entry per CDR3 protein. The sample comprises about 680,000 distinct CDR3 sequences, approximately 15% of which are singletons, and 3.6% rests with the top ten. The sequenced material came from memory CD4+ T cells from blood. The clonotype originates from a female donor in good health, serving as a healthy control. The V and J genes are TRBV7-2 and TRBJ2-7, with TRBD2 matching 10 bases. The CDR3 loop reads CASSRRSASGRDYEQYF. CDR3 nucleotide sequence: TGTGCCAGCAGCCGGAGATCTGCTAGCGGGAGAGACTACGAGCAGTACTTC.